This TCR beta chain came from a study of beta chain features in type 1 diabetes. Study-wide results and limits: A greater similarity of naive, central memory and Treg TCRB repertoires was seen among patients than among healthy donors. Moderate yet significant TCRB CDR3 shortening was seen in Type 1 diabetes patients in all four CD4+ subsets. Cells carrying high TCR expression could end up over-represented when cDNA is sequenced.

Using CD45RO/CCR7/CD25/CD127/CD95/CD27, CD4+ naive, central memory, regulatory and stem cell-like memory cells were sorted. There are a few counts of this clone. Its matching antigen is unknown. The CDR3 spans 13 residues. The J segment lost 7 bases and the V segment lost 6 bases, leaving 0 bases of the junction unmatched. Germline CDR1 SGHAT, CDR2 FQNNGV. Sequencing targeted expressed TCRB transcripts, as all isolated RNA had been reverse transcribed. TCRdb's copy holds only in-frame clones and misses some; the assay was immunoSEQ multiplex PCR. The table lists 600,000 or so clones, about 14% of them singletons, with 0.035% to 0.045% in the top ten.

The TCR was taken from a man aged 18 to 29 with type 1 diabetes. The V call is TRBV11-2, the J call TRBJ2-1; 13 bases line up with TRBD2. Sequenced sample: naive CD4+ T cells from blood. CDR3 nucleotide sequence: TGTGCCAGCAGACTAGCGGGGGGGAATGAGCAGTTCTTC. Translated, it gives CASRLAGGNEQFF.